A selection of T cell receptor beta chains follows, all from one sample in a study of Ad26.COV2.S vaccination and SARS-CoV-2 variants. Sequencing used immunoSEQ multiplex PCR; TCRdb keeps in-frame clones, though not all of them. The repertoire holds nearly 400,000 clones, around 89% seen once, with around 1.8% in the top ten. The source was peripheral blood, collected in a trial of Ad26.COV2.S vaccine versus placebo. Every receptor here comes from a person between 18 and 59 years old who received the Ad26.COV2.S COVID-19 vaccine or a placebo. Each CDR3 is given without its conserved first and last residue.

v_gene	j_gene	CDR3aa
TRBV6-6	TRBJ1-1	ASSYPQRGGTEAF
TRBV7-2	TRBJ2-3	ASSLAADYTQY
TRBV3-1/TRBV3-2	TRBJ1-2	ASSQGSGYGYT
TRBV7-9	TRBJ2-1	ASSLGTSGRLGNEQF
TRBV27	TRBJ1-2	ASRRFPPGGTNYGYT
TRBV6-5	TRBJ2-1	ASGDYRSYNEQF
TRBV12-3/TRBV12-4	TRBJ1-1	ASSFFKNTEAF
TRBV7-6	TRBJ2-7	ASSFGVTGTGGSYEQY
TRBV28	TRBJ2-2	ASSPRGRADTGELF
TRBV24-1	TRBJ2-3	ATSDSGFTDTQY
TRBV7-2	TRBJ2-2	ASSSGWGVPGELF
TRBV29-1	TRBJ1-1	SVQGFVTEAF
TRBV11-2	TRBJ1-4	ASSFTGGGLGENEKLF
TRBV13	TRBJ2-7	ASSPGTSVEQY
TRBV5-1	TRBJ2-1	ASSFSSGGFYNEQF
TRBV28	TRBJ2-2	ASILAGGITNTGELF
TRBV27	TRBJ1-2	ASRGDHGYT
TRBV6-1	TRBJ2-2	ASSERLAGVTNTGELF
TRBV12-3/TRBV12-4	TRBJ2-1	ASSFGIAGEQF
TRBV6-6	TRBJ2-2	ASSYGWAGVPGELF
TRBV10-3	TRBJ2-1	AISESRDEQF
TRBV9	TRBJ2-7	ASSVAGVTQLIYEQY
TRBV7-9	TRBJ1-2	ASSGSEAWGYT
TRBV7-2	TRBJ1-6	ASSGAGRPSSYNSPLH
TRBV28	TRBJ1-2	ASSSSERGYT
TRBV4-3	TRBJ2-7	ASSQRTSGYEQY
TRBV11-1	TRBJ1-2	ASSLQHSVYGYT
TRBV5-6	TRBJ2-3	ASSFQQSLTDTQY